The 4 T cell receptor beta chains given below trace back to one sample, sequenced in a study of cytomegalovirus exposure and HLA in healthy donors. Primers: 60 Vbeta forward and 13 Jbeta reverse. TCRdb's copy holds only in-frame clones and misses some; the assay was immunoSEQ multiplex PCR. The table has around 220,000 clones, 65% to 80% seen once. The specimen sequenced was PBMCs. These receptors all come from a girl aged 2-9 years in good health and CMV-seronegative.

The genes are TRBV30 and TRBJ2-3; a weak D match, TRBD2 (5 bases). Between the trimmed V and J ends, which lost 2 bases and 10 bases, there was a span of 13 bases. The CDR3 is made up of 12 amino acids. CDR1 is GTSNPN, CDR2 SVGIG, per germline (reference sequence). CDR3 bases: TGTGCCTGGAGTAAGGGCCGGGGAGCGCAGTATTTT. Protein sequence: CAWSKGRGAQYF.

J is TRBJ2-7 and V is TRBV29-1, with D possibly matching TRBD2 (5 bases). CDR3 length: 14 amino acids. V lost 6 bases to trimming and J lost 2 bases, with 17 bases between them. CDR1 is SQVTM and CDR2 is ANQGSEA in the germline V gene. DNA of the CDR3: TGCAGCGTAAGTTTGAGGGCGCTACCCTACGAGCAGTACTTC. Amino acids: CSVSLRALPYEQYF.

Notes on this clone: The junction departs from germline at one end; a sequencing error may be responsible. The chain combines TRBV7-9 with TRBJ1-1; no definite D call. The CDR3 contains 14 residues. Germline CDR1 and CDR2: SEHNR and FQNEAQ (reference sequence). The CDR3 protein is CSSSLLMGQAEAFF. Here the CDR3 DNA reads TGTTCCAGCAGCTTACTGATGGGCCAAGCTGAAGCTTTCTTT.

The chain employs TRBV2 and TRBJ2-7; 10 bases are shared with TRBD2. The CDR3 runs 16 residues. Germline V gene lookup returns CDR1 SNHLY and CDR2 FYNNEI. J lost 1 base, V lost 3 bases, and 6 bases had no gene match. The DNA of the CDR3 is TGTGCCAGCAGTGAGGGGCTAGCGGGGGATTCCTACGAGCAGTACTTC. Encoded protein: CASSEGLAGDSYEQYF.